This T cell receptor (beta chain) was sequenced during a study of blood T cell repertoires in COVID-19. Study-wide background: COVID-19 samples, acute and convalescent, were from the United States, Italy and Spain. Nucleic acid was either cDNA or gDNA, and it came from T cells, B-cell-depleted T cells, or PBMCs.

Per the original methods: How many nucleated cells were present was estimated from reference gene primer amplification. Clones were read by immunoSEQ multiplex PCR, and TCRdb kept only the in-frame ones, dropping some. That table is the source of V, J and clone size, and D and trimming were worked out from the DNA. The sample has more than 100,000 clones; approximately 86% are singletons. The J segment lost 3 bases and the V segment lost 4 bases, leaving 8 bases of the junction unmatched. The CDR3 covers 16 residues. Per germline, CDR1 MDHEN and CDR2 SYDVKM. The sequencing sample was made of peripheral blood. The chain employs TRBV28 and TRBJ2-7; 11 bases fit TRBD2. The source is a human donor in a cohort sampled during active COVID-19. CDR3 sequence reads: CASSSIGTSGYYEQYF. As DNA, the CDR3 is TGTGCCAGCAGTTCAATCGGGACTAGCGGTTACTACGAGCAGTACTTC.